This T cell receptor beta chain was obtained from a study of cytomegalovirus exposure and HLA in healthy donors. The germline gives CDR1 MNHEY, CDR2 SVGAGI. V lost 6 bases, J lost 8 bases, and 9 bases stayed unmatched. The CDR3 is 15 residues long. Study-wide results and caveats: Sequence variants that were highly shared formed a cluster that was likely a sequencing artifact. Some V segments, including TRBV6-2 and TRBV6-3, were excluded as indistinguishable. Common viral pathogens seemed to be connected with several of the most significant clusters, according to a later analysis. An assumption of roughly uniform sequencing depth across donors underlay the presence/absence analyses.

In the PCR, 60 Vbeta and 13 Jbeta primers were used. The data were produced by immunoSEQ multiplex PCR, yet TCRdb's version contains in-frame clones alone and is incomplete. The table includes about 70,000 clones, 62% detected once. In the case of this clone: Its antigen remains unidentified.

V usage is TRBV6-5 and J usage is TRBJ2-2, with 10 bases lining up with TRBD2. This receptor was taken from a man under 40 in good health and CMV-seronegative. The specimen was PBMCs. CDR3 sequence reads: CASRKAGTSVGELFF. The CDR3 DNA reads TGTGCCAGCAGGAAGGCCGGGACTAGCGTGGGGGAGCTGTTTTTT.